Below, one T cell receptor beta chain is given with its context. Its cognate antigen has yet to be identified. Base quality data are lacking; no much larger clone is found one base away. The data originate from a study of blood T cells in healthy people across ages (dated by TCRdb to about 2015). With regard to the full study: In model experiments, template switching captured roughly one uniquely barcoded TCR beta cDNA molecule for every two T cells. Using the same blood draw, the study looked at two additional independent replicas of 1 million unique cDNA reads for two donors, one aged 18 to 29 and the other aged 80 or older. Using deep sequencing normalized with unique cDNA molecular identifiers, the study measured how TCR beta repertoire diversity changes with age. Four age groups were formed from the donors: young (average roughly 16 years), middle-aged (more than 35), aged (over 55) and long-lived (around 80). Donors of different ages were randomly distributed across sequencing lanes to avoid experimental bias. Findings and caveats that apply to the study as a whole: The long-lived group showed more naive CD4+ T cells, fewer expanded clones and increased TCR diversity than the aged group, suggesting age selection. Observed TCR beta diversity correlated strongly with the percentage of naive T cells measured by flow cytometry. The CMV infection status of donors was not known, potentially confounding age-related changes in expanded clonotypes. Observed TCR beta diversity per million T cells fell roughly linearly with age, and a significant reduction was already apparent by age around 40. Because profiling used bulk unsorted PBMCs, naive and antigen-experienced compartments could not be compared conclusively. Total diversity estimates from one million sequenced T cells were considered lower bounds and underestimates.

The library was made by 5' RACE. Sequenced on an Illumina HiSeq 2500. A second about 6 to 11 cycle PCR used a sample-barcoded 5' primer and a J-beta primer mix. A template-switch 5' adaptor carrying 12 random nucleotides introduced a unique molecular identifier onto each TCR beta cDNA molecule. Each sample yielded at least 3 million CDR3-containing paired-end reads. First-strand cDNA was synthesized from all RNA with the Mint cDNA synthesis kit, primed by a TRBC-specific oligonucleotide. Following uracil-DNA glycosylase treatment, a first 18-cycle PCR with universal primers M1SS and BC2_uni_R was performed on all cDNA. Regarding the original processing steps: Each sample was normalized by randomly selecting 1 million high-quality reads, each carrying a distinct molecular identifier. Reads with shared molecular identifiers were discarded instead of being binned into consensus sequences. CDR3 identification, clonotype clustering and error correction used MiTCR with a Q25 quality threshold and the strictest error-elimination algorithm. A nonparametric unseen species model with Euler transformation was used to estimate lower-bound total TCR beta diversity. In-frame beta chains were kept once TCRdb had trimmed the public reads at Q25 with fastp and called clones with MiXCR. Under each unique CDR3 protein, matching rows form one entry showing the most common genes and DNA. The V and J calls shown here were made by TCRdb, not taken from the authors' results. Within this sample are about 760,000 distinct CDR3 sequences, with approximately 60% of them counted one time only. Clones ranked in the top ten supply roughly 25% of the sample.

The V end loses 6 bases and the J end loses 2 bases, and a stretch of 14 bases separates them. In the germline V gene (reference sequence), CDR1 corresponds to DFQATT and CDR2 to SNEGSKA. Including the terminal cysteine and phenylalanine, the CDR3 comprises 14 residues. Just CDR3 DNA is preserved here, 42 bases in frame from base 1. The approximately 41 donors, aged roughly 6 to 100 years, were systemically healthy Caucasian individuals from Russia. Each donor gave around 9.5 milliliters of peripheral blood, collected into EDTA-treated Vacutainer tubes. Ficoll-Paque density-gradient centrifugation was used to isolate PBMCs, with at least 6.5 million per sample. Trizol reagent was used to extract total RNA from the PBMCs, yielding at least 6 micrograms per sample. Naive CD45RAhigh/CD27high T cell percentages were measured by flow cytometry on a PBMC aliquot from every donor.

The TCR originated in a man aged 35 to 55 in good health. The chain is made from TRBV20-1 and TRBJ2-1; TRBD2 is possibly the D segment (6 matching bases). Sequences were obtained from blood. This receptor carries the CDR3 CSALSTGAYNEQFF. The nucleotides read TGCAGTGCCCTGTCTACGGGAGCCTACAATGAGCAGTTCTTC.